This TCR beta chain was sequenced during a study of STAT5B mutations in CD4+ large granular lymphocyte leukemia. Turning to this clone: Antigen specificity is unknown.

Authors' methods: The detection floor for productive clonotype frequency was 2.59 x 10-5. The protocol was immunoSEQ multiplex PCR, while the TCRdb copy is restricted to in-frame clones and leaves out a portion. V, J and clone size were drawn from that table, and D and trimming were deduced from the DNA. The sample lists some 35,000 clones, roughly 65% occurring once. Notes on the study in general: Without HLA matching, higher CD4+ than CD8+ T-LGLL clonality could reflect small sample size.

The sequencing input was CD4+ T cells from blood buffy coats. The receptor comes from a human donor in good health.

The CDR3 coding sequence is TGTGCCAGCAGTCCCCTGACAGGGGTTGGTGGCTACACCTTC. It codes for CASSPLTGVGGYTF. The V gene is TRBV28, the J gene TRBJ1-2; TRBD1 matches at 8 bases. This CDR3 is 14 amino acids long. The germline CDR1 and CDR2 sequences are MDHEN and SYDVKM. V lost 5 bases to trimming and J lost 7 bases; unmatched junction nucleotides: 9.